These 29 T cell receptor beta chains were all obtained from the same sample, sequenced in a study of technical replicates of blood from a few donors. TCRdb's copy holds only in-frame clones and misses some; the assay was immunoSEQ multiplex PCR. The data contain tens of thousands of clones, about 98% of them singletons. Material: T cells isolated from PBMCs. These TCRs come from a human donor in good health.

The genes are TRBV5-1 and TRBJ1-1, with a possible D match to TRBD1 (5 bases). Looked up from germline, CDR1 is SGHRS and CDR2 is YFSETQ. This CDR3 region has 13 residues. V lost 7 bases and J 9 bases, leaving 19 bases between the germline ends. This chain's CDR3 is CASGGGPGTKAFF. The CDR3 DNA reads TGCGCCAGCGGTGGTGGGCCGGGGACTAAAGCTTTCTTT.

A single count supports this clone. V is TRBV5-1 and J is TRBJ2-2; a possible D gene is TRBD1 (5 bases). In germline, CDR1 is SGHRS, CDR2 YFSETQ. The CDR3 is 15 amino acids. Deletions cut 6 bases from V and 7 bases from J, with 19 bases between. The DNA for the CDR3 is TGCGCCAGCAAGTCAGGGATGGAATCTCTCGGGGAGCTGTTTTTT. Amino acids: CASKSGMESLGELFF. Looking up the rest from reference TRBV5-1 and TRBJ2-2 gives the full variable domain: KAGVTQTPRYLIKTRGQQVTLSCSPISGHRSVSWYQQTPGQGLQFLFEYFSETQRNKGNFPGRFSGRQFSNSRSEMNVSTLELGDSALYLCASKSGMESLGELFFGEGSRLTVL.

The chain employs TRBV7-3 and TRBJ2-3; 9 bases are a match to TRBD1. The J segment lost 0 bases and the V segment lost 3 bases, leaving 10 bases of the junction unmatched. Per germline, CDR1 SGHTA and CDR2 FQGTGA. CDR3 length: 18 residues. CDR3 sequence: CASSFTGTGLTSTDTQYF. The CDR3 DNA follows: TGTGCCAGCAGCTTTACCGGGACAGGGCTTACTAGCACAGATACGCAGTATTTT.

The chain employs TRBV9 and TRBJ1-2; D not certain. Germline V lookup: CDR1 SGDLS, CDR2 YYNGEE. Trimming removed 8 bases from V and 2 bases from J, with 16 bases in between. This CDR3 region has 14 residues. The CDR3 region has the DNA TGTGCCAGTCTGGCGGGCACCGGAAACTATGGCTACACCTTC. Translating it yields CASLAGTGNYGYTF.

The rearrangement uses TRBV1 and TRBJ2-7; TRBD2 reflects the table's D call only, with no check against the DNA. TRBV1 is assigned pseudogene status. This CDR3 comprises 19 residues. The CDR3 DNA sequence: TGCACCAGCAGCCATTACGGGACTAGCGGGAGACTTTGCCAATACGAGCAGTACTTC. It specifies CTSSHYGTSGRLCQYEQYF.

V usage is TRBV12-2 and J usage is TRBJ1-1; the DNA was not compared with TRBD1, the D call given in the table. TRBV12-2 is described as a pseudogene. The CDR3 totals 14 residues. This chain's CDR3 is CASREQAPYTEAFF. The DNA for the CDR3 is TGTGCAAGTCGCGAACAGGCTCCCTACACTGAAGCTTTCTTT.

The chain joins TRBV27 to TRBJ1-2, with D possibly matching TRBD1 (6 bases). V was cut by 8 bases and J by 9 bases, with 13 bases left in between. Germline loops: CDR1 MNHEY, CDR2 SMNVEV (reference sequence). The CDR3 has 11 amino acids. DNA for the CDR3: TGTGCCAGCCGGGACATGTCACGCTACACCTTC. Its protein product is CASRDMSRYTF.

The chain joins TRBV19 to TRBJ1-2; the match to TRBD1 covers 10 bases. The CDR3 is 15 amino acids. Germline V gene data show CDR1 as LNHDA and CDR2 as SQIVND (reference sequence). With 3 bases clipped from V and 2 bases from J, the junction kept 3 bases outside the gene matches. This CDR3 reads CASSIRTGGNYGYTF. CDR3 DNA sequence: TGTGCCAGTAGTATTAGGACAGGGGGAAACTATGGCTACACCTTC.

The CDR3 reads CATTGGASTDTQYF. In nucleotides, the CDR3 is TGCGCCACCACTGGAGGAGCTAGCACAGATACGCAGTATTTT. The chain has TRBV5-1 and TRBJ2-3, with a weak D call TRBD2 (5 bases). The V gene lost 9 bases and the J gene lost 0 bases, with 14 bases spanning the gap. The CDR3 extends over 14 amino acids. CDR1 is SGHRS, CDR2 YFSETQ, per germline.

The V and J genes are TRBV30 and TRBJ2-7; D might be TRBD1 (7 bases). V gave up 1 base and J gave up 2 bases, with 15 bases separating them. CDR1 is GTSNPN, CDR2 SVGIG, per germline (reference sequence). This CDR3 is 15 amino acids long. As DNA, the CDR3 is TGTGCCTGGAGTGCCCCACCAGGGGGGCCCTACGAGCAGTACTTC. This gives the protein CAWSAPPGGPYEQYF. The variable domain in full, with the rest retrieved from reference TRBV30 and TRBJ2-7, is SQTIHQWPATLVQPVGSPLSLECTVEGTSNPNLYWYRQAAGRGLQLLFYSVGIGQISSEVPQNLSASRPQDRQFILSSKKLLLSDSGFYLCAWSAPPGGPYEQYFGPGTRLTVT.

The J gene is TRBJ1-6, the V gene TRBV6-1; TRBD1 might be the D (6 bases). Between the trimmed V and J ends, which lost 6 bases and 7 bases, there was a span of 13 bases. Per germline, CDR1 MNHNS and CDR2 SASEGT. This CDR3 comprises 14 residues. CDR3 amino acids: CASRQGVGNSPLHF. The CDR3 DNA is TGTGCCAGCAGACAGGGAGTCGGCAATTCACCCCTCCACTTT.

The chain employs TRBV2 and TRBJ1-4, with TRBD1 matching over 7 bases. The germline CDR1 and CDR2 sequences are SNHLY and FYNNEI. The CDR3 loop spans 15 amino acids. J gave up 8 bases and V 5 bases, and 11 bases lay outside the gene matches. CDR3 DNA: TGTGCCAGCAGTACAGGACAGGAAGTTCGGGAAAAACTGTTTTTT. It codes for CASSTGQEVREKLFF.

CDR3 nucleotide sequence: TGTGCCAGCAGTGAATCATTCGGTTTCCGCAGGGCTTACACCTTC. It is translated as CASSESFGFRRAYTF. The chain employs TRBV25-1 and TRBJ1-2, with D maybe TRBD1 (5 bases). Between the trimmed V and J ends, which lost 1 base and 11 bases, there was a span of 20 bases. The CDR3 has 15 residues. From germline, CDR1 is MGHDK and CDR2 SYGVNS.

The chain employs TRBV7-8 and TRBJ1-1; D gene ambiguous. Between the trimmed V and J ends, which lost 1 base and 8 bases, there was a span of 8 bases. This CDR3 has 12 amino acids. Germline CDR1 and CDR2: SGHVS and FQNEAQ. The CDR3 here is CASSLVRGEAFF. The CDR3 coding sequence is TGTGCCAGCAGCTTAGTCCGAGGCGAAGCTTTCTTT.

The chain combines TRBV6-5 with TRBJ2-2, with D perhaps matching TRBD2 (7 bases). Trimming took 2 bases from V and 1 from J, leaving 11 bases between them. The germline CDR1 and CDR2 sequences are MNHEY and SVGAGI. The CDR3 is 16 amino acids. The CDR3 here is CASSYGGGLNTGELFF. CDR3 in DNA: TGTGCCAGCAGTTACGGCGGGGGCCTGAACACCGGGGAGCTGTTTTTT.

The J gene is TRBJ1-5, the V gene TRBV27, with no clear D. Trimming took off 5 bases at V and 3 bases at J, with 11 bases between the two ends. The CDR3 consists of 14 residues. Looked up from germline, CDR1 is MNHEY and CDR2 is SMNVEV (reference sequence). The DNA of the CDR3 is TGTGCCAGCAGTAGAACAGCCTACAATCAGCCCCAGCATTTT. This translates into CASSRTAYNQPQHF.

The chain recombines TRBV2 with TRBJ1-5; 7 bases match TRBD1. This CDR3 comprises 15 residues. Germline CDR1 and CDR2: SNHLY and FYNNEI. V lost 8 bases to trimming and J lost 9 bases; unmatched junction nucleotides: 16. CDR3 residues: CASGDRVVLVRPQHF. The CDR3 DNA is TGTGCCAGCGGCGACAGGGTGGTCCTGGTACGGCCCCAGCATTTT.

V usage is TRBV6-5 and J usage is TRBJ2-5; no clear D. Germline CDR1 MNHEY, CDR2 SVGAGI. The CDR3 is 13 residues long. V was cut by 0 bases and J by 5 bases, with 7 bases left in between. CDR3 DNA: TGTGCCAGCAGTTACTCGGGCAGGGAGACCCAGTACTTC. Its protein product is CASSYSGRETQYF.

J is TRBJ2-5 and V is TRBV11-2, with D perhaps matching TRBD2 (6 bases). The CDR3 spans 15 residues. Trimming removed 5 bases from V and 2 bases from J, with 15 bases in between. Germline V lookup: CDR1 SGHAT, CDR2 FQNNGV. The CDR3: CASSLGGTMQETQYF. The CDR3, as DNA: TGTGCCAGCAGCCTCGGAGGGACGATGCAAGAGACCCAGTACTTC.

The chain carries TRBV11-2 and TRBJ2-2, with a weak D call TRBD1 (5 bases). Trimming pared 5 bases from V and 2 bases from J, leaving 15 bases between. Germline values: CDR1 SGHAT, CDR2 FQNNGV. This CDR3 has 16 residues. DNA of the CDR3: TGTGCCAGCAGCGTTATCTTTCAGGGTAACACCGGGGAGCTGTTTTTT. Its translation: CASSVIFQGNTGELFF.

This sequence joins TRBV28 and TRBJ1-5; the match to TRBD1 covers 8 bases. The CDR3 extends over 14 amino acids. V trimming: 2 bases; J trimming: 7 bases; junction bases outside the gene matches: 4. Germline V gives CDR1 MDHEN, CDR2 SYDVKM. CDR3 nucleotide sequence: TGTGCCAGCAGTTTACAGGGGGCGGGACAGCCCCAGCATTTT. It specifies CASSLQGAGQPQHF.

The chain links TRBV15 to TRBJ1-5; 8 bases match TRBD1. The CDR3 runs to 16 residues. Trimming removed 1 base from V and 4 bases from J; junction bases left unmatched: 6. The germline V gene has CDR1 LNHNV and CDR2 YYDKDF (reference sequence). CDR3 nucleotide sequence: TGTGCCACCAGCAGAGGGCTGGACAGGGTAAATCAGCCCCAGCATTTT. It codes for CATSRGLDRVNQPQHF.

The rearrangement uses TRBV28 and TRBJ1-1, with 9 bases that match TRBD1. J was trimmed by 2 bases and V by 4 bases; bases with no gene match: 5. Germline loops: CDR1 MDHEN, CDR2 SYDVKM. CDR3 length: 15 residues. The CDR3 sequence: CASSSKGQGNTEAFF. For the CDR3, the DNA is TGTGCCAGCAGTTCGAAGGGACAGGGTAACACTGAAGCTTTCTTT.

J is TRBJ1-4 and V is TRBV5-6; 8 bases map to TRBD1. The CDR3 runs 15 residues. J was trimmed by 4 bases and V by 4 bases; bases with no gene match: 6. Germline V CDR1 and CDR2: SGHDT, YYEEEE. CDR3: CASSDRGGGNEKLFF. CDR3 in DNA: TGTGCCAGCAGCGACAGGGGCGGGGGTAATGAAAAACTGTTTTTT.

The chain couples TRBV5-1 to TRBJ1-4; weak D call: TRBD1 (5 bases). Trimming shortened V by 0 bases and J by 8 bases, and 11 bases separated the two germline ends. The CDR3 is made up of 14 amino acids. Germline V gene lookup returns CDR1 SGHRS and CDR2 YFSETQ. Written as DNA, the CDR3 is TGCGCCAGCAGCTTGGATGTAAGGGGAGAAAAACTGTTTTTT. It codes for CASSLDVRGEKLFF. Full variable domain (remainder filled in from reference TRBV5-1 and TRBJ1-4): KAGVTQTPRYLIKTRGQQVTLSCSPISGHRSVSWYQQTPGQGLQFLFEYFSETQRNKGNFPGRFSGRQFSNSRSEMNVSTLELGDSALYLCASSLDVRGEKLFFGSGTQLSVL.

The V and J genes are TRBV7-2 and TRBJ2-7; tentatively, D is TRBD1 (7 bases). Germline V gene sequence: CDR1 SGHTA, CDR2 FQGNSA. V shed 0 bases and J shed 2 bases, with 20 bases lying between them. The CDR3 contains 18 residues. CDR3 sequence reads: CASSLAEGQRQGTYEQYF. For the CDR3, the DNA is TGTGCCAGCAGCTTAGCGGAGGGGCAGAGACAGGGCACCTACGAGCAGTACTTC.

CDR3 loop: CASGLGLAGSYEQYF. DNA of the CDR3: TGCGCCAGCGGATTGGGACTAGCGGGGTCCTACGAGCAGTACTTC. This chain uses TRBV5-1 with TRBJ2-7, with 13 bases fitting TRBD2. V was pared by 7 bases and J by 1 base, with 5 bases of the junction left unmatched. The CDR3 loop spans 15 amino acids. CDR1 SGHRS and CDR2 YFSETQ come from the germline V gene.

This chain connects TRBV5-1 to TRBJ2-5, with D hard to call. The CDR3 is 15 residues long. V was cut by 1 base and J by 1 base, with 11 bases left in between. Germline loops: CDR1 SGHRS, CDR2 YFSETQ. The CDR3 region is CASSLFDSTQETQYF. The CDR3 DNA is TGCGCCAGCAGCTTGTTCGACTCAACCCAAGAGACCCAGTACTTC.

The genes are TRBV13 and TRBJ1-4; D possibly corresponds to TRBD1 (6 bases). In germline, CDR1 is PRHDT, CDR2 FYEKMQ (reference sequence). The CDR3 has 17 residues. V was clipped by 2 bases and J by 8 bases, with 21 bases between them. This CDR3 is CASSLSGGPGMSEKLFF. Written as DNA, the CDR3 is TGTGCCAGCAGCTTATCTGGGGGCCCCGGGATGAGCGAAAAACTGTTTTTT. Full variable domain (rest looked up from reference TRBV13 and TRBJ1-4): AAGVIQSPRHLIKEKRETATLKCYPIPRHDTVYWYQQGPGQDPQFLISFYEKMQSDKGSIPDRFSAQQFSDYHSELNMSSLELGDSALYFCASSLSGGPGMSEKLFFGSGTQLSVL.